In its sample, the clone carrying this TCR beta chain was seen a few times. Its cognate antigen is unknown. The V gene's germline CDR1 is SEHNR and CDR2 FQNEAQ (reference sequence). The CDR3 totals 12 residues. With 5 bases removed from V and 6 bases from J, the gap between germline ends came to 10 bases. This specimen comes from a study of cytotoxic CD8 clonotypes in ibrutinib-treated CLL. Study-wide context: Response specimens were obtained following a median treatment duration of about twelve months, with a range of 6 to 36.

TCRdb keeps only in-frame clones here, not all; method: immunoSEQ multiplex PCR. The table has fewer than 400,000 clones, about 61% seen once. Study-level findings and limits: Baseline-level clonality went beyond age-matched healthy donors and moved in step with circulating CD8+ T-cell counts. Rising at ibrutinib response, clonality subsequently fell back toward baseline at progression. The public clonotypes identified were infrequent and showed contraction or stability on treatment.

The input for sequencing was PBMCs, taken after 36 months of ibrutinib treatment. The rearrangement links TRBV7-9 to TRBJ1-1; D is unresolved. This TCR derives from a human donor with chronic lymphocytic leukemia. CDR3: CASSHPGAEAFF. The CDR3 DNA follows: TGTGCCAGCAGCCATCCAGGCGCTGAAGCTTTCTTT. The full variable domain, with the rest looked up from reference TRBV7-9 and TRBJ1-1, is DTGVSQNPRHKITKRGQNVTFRCDPISEHNRLYWYRQTLGQGPEFLTYFQNEAQLEKSRLLSDRFSAERPKGSFSTLEIQRTEQGDSAMYLCASSHPGAEAFFGQGTRLTVV.